The entry that follows covers one T cell receptor beta chain sequence. Its antigen is currently unknown. This specimen comes from a study of cytotoxic CD8 clonotypes in ibrutinib-treated CLL. As for the study in general: With a range of 6 to 36, the median treatment time before response samples were taken was 12 to 13 months.

Study-wide points: At baseline, clonality was higher than in age-matched healthy donors and correlated with CD8+ counts.

CDR1 and CDR2 (germline): SNHLY, FYNNEI. The CDR3 covers 14 residues. Trimming removed 6 bases at V and 0 bases at J, with 8 bases between. The assay was immunoSEQ multiplex PCR, and TCRdb's table has in-frame clones only and misses some. The sample has hundreds of thousands of clones, around four fifths seen once. This receptor was identified in a human donor with chronic lymphocytic leukemia. J is TRBJ2-2 and V is TRBV2; perhaps TRBD1 as D (5 bases). The sample in question was PBMCs, obtained before ibrutinib treatment. The CDR3 DNA reads TGTGCCAGCAGGCGCAGGGCGAACACCGGGGAGCTGTTTTTT. Residues: CASRRRANTGELFF. Looking up the rest from reference TRBV2 and TRBJ2-2 gives the full variable domain: EPEVTQTPSHQVTQMGQEVILRCVPISNHLYFYWYRQILGQKVEFLVSFYNNEISEKSEIFDDQFSVERPDGSNFTLKIRSTKLEDSAMYFCASRRRANTGELFFGEGSRLTVL.